Listed here are 15 T cell receptor beta chains from one sample, sequenced in a study of graft-versus-host responses after intestinal transplantation. Method: immunoSEQ multiplex PCR; TCRdb's copy keeps in-frame clones and lacks some. The data show roughly 99,000 clones, approximately 85% seen once. The sample consisted of PBMCs, taken 255 days after intestinal transplant. The receptors shown here come from a human patient who received an intestinal transplant, so some T cells may come from the graft donor.

This chain connects TRBV7-3 to TRBJ2-7; D unresolved. The V gene lost 4 bases and the J gene lost 1 base, with 14 bases spanning the gap. The CDR3 runs to 15 residues. In germline, CDR1 is SGHTA, CDR2 FQGTGA. In DNA, the CDR3 is TGTGCCAGCAGCTCCCCTGACTGGATTTCCTACGAGCAGTACTTC. Protein sequence: CASSSPDWISYEQYF.

The chain links TRBV6-6 to TRBJ2-7; 9 nucleotides agree with TRBD2. In germline, CDR1 is MNHNY, CDR2 SVGAGI (reference sequence). V dropped 7 bases and J dropped 5; count of bases not matched to a gene: 9. CDR3 length equals 14 residues. CDR3: CASIAPGLAHEQYF. CDR3 nucleotide sequence: TGTGCCAGCATTGCCCCGGGACTAGCTCACGAGCAGTACTTC.

The chain links TRBV10-2 to TRBJ1-1; a possible D gene is TRBD1 (5 bases). Germline CDR1 reads WSHSY; CDR2 reads SAAADI. This CDR3 spans 13 amino acids. Trimming pared 6 bases from V and 5 bases from J, leaving 13 bases between. CDR3 amino acids: CASSEGTGTEAFF. CDR3 in DNA: TGCGCCAGCAGCGAGGGGACGGGGACTGAAGCTTTCTTT.

This chain links TRBV6-1 with TRBJ2-3; 10 bases line up with TRBD1. Germline CDR1 reads MNHNS; CDR2 reads SASEGT. The CDR3 has 15 residues. The V segment lost 6 bases and the J segment 3 bases; nucleotides outside the gene matches: 6. The CDR3 bases are TGTGCCAGCAGGAAGACAGGGGGCCCTACAGATACGCAGTATTTT. Protein product: CASRKTGGPTDTQYF.

This clone was observed once. The chain is built from TRBV19 and TRBJ1-6; no reliable D call. V lost 2 bases and J lost 9, with 8 bases in between. The CDR3 is made up of 13 amino acids. Germline CDR1 is LNHDA and CDR2 is SQIVND (reference sequence). The CDR3, as DNA: TGTGCCAGTAGTATACCGGGGTTTTCACCCCTCCACTTT. Its translation is CASSIPGFSPLHF.

The chain couples TRBV19 to TRBJ2-2; the D gene is possibly TRBD1 (6 bases). Trimming took off 6 bases at V and 6 bases at J, with 11 bases between the two ends. CDR1 LNHDA and CDR2 SQIVND come from the germline V gene (reference sequence). The length of the CDR3 is 13 residues. The CDR3 is CASSLQGSGELFF. In DNA, the CDR3 is TGTGCCAGTAGCCTACAGGGATCCGGGGAGCTGTTTTTT.

Concerning this clone: The identical CDR3 is also encoded by other nucleotide sequences in the sample. The chain joins TRBV28 to TRBJ1-2; no reliable D call. The CDR3 totals 12 residues. Germline V gene data show CDR1 as MDHEN and CDR2 as SYDVKM. Trimming took off 2 bases at V and 4 bases at J, with 5 bases between the two ends. In nucleotides, the CDR3 is TGTGCCAGCAGTTTACGTGGCTATGGCTACACCTTC. Residues: CASSLRGYGYTF.

The gene calls are TRBV28 and TRBJ1-5; D gene ambiguous. The CDR3 consists of 14 residues. Trimming took off 7 bases at V and 0 bases at J, with 10 bases between the two ends. From germline, CDR1 is MDHEN and CDR2 SYDVKM. CDR3 sequence: CASIRHTSNQPQHF. The CDR3 DNA follows: TGTGCCAGCATTCGGCATACTAGCAATCAGCCCCAGCATTTT.

The CDR3 DNA is TGTGCCAGCAGCTCGGACTTCTACAATGAGCAGTTCTTC. Protein: CASSSDFYNEQFF. The rearrangement uses TRBV7-9 and TRBJ2-1; possibly TRBD2 for D (5 bases). V gave up 4 bases and J gave up 3 bases, with 7 bases separating them. CDR3 length equals 13 residues. The germline V gene encodes CDR1 SEHNR and CDR2 FQNEAQ (reference sequence).

There are a few counts of this clone. This chain connects TRBV10-3 to TRBJ1-1, with D perhaps TRBD1 (6 bases). The CDR3 is 13 amino acids. Germline CDR1 ENHRY, CDR2 SYGVKD. The V and J ends lost 8 bases and 8 bases respectively, with 18 bases between them. The CDR3 protein is CAIGRGTTGEAFF. CDR3 nucleotide sequence: TGTGCCATCGGGAGAGGGACAACTGGAGAAGCTTTCTTT.

The gene calls are TRBV28 and TRBJ1-4; the D gene is possibly TRBD1 (6 bases). CDR1 is MDHEN, CDR2 SYDVKM, per germline. Trimming took off 5 bases at V and 4 bases at J, with 11 bases between the two ends. The CDR3 is 14 residues long. DNA of the CDR3: TGTGCCAGCAGTCAAGGGGGGAATAATGAAAAACTGTTTTTT. It translates to CASSQGGNNEKLFF.

In this sample, this clone turned up once. The chain uses TRBV13 and TRBJ2-2, with D maybe TRBD2 (6 bases). CDR3 length: 15 residues. Germline assignment: CDR1 PRHDT and CDR2 FYEKMQ (reference sequence). Deletions cut 5 bases from V and 6 bases from J, with 16 bases between. DNA for the CDR3: TGTGCCAGCAGCACCGCTCCCGGGAGAGCCGGGGAGCTGTTTTTT. Translated: CASSTAPGRAGELFF.

This sequence joins TRBV10-3 and TRBJ1-5; 11 bases match TRBD1. The CDR3 runs 13 residues. The J segment lost 5 bases and the V segment lost 9 bases, leaving 3 bases of the junction unmatched. The germline CDR1 and CDR2 sequences are ENHRY and SYGVKD. The CDR3 DNA reads as TGTGCCATTCCGGGACAGGGGGATCAGCCCCAGCATTTT. This codes for CAIPGQGDQPQHF.

The chain recombines TRBV27 with TRBJ1-2; D is ambiguous. V lost 2 bases to trimming and J lost 0 bases, with 10 bases between them. From germline, CDR1 is MNHEY and CDR2 SMNVEV (reference sequence). The CDR3 loop spans 15 amino acids. CDR3 sequence reads: CASSLRGYTNYGYTF. The CDR3 nucleotides read TGTGCCAGCAGTTTAAGAGGATATACTAACTATGGCTACACCTTC.

The sample holds a few counts of this clone. The V and J genes are TRBV21-1 and TRBJ1-2. TRBV21-1 is classified as a pseudogene. The CDR3 has 15 residues. The chain's CDR3 is CASSKGGRFGEGYTF. DNA for the CDR3: TGTGCCAGCAGCAAAGGGGGACGCTTTGGTGAGGGCTACACCTTC.